This T cell receptor (beta chain) was sequenced in a study of Tregs in tolerant kidney transplant recipients. Unstimulated Tregs (CD4+CD25+CD127-) and CD4+CD25- non-Tregs were sorted from PBMCs. Libraries were prepared by immunoSEQ multiplex PCR; TCRdb keeps only in-frame clonotypes and omits some of them. The data show over 50,000 clones, more than 70% seen once. The count of this clone is one. Its specificity is unknown. Looked up from germline, CDR1 is LGHNT and CDR2 is FRNRAP. This CDR3 has 15 amino acids. The ends were cut back, 3 bases at V and 5 bases at J, with 13 bases in the middle. Findings and caveats of the study: Biological reproducibility was not directly addressed, but technical replication error appeared minimal. The most relevant donor-specific Treg TCRbeta repertoire apparently came from expansion with activated donor B cells. Findings come from small patient numbers and require larger validation.

V and J are TRBV12-5 and TRBJ2-2; the D gene is possibly TRBD2 (6 bases). Sequencing input: CD4+ T cells from blood. This receptor was taken from a human donor in good health. The CDR3 spells CASGLFAGTTGELFF. The DNA of the CDR3 is TGTGCTAGTGGTTTATTCGCGGGAACGACCGGGGAGCTGTTTTTT.